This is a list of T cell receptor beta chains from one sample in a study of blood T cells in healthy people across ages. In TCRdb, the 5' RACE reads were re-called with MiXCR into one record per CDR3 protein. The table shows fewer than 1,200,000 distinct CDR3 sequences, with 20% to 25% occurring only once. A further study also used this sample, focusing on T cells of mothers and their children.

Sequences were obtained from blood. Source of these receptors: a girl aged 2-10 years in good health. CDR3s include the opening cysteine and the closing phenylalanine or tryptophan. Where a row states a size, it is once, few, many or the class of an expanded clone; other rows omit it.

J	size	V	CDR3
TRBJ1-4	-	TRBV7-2	CASSLNRGQGGEKLFF
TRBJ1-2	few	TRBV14	CASSPYSSYGYTF
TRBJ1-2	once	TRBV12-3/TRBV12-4	CASSPRPTGAYTF
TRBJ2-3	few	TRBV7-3	CASSLVLAGASTDTQYF
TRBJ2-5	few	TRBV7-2	CASSFYGAGGETQYF
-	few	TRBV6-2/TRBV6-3	CASSYRVIEQFF
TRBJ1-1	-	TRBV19	CASSIVGGNTEAFF
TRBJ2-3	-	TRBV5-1	CASSPVPGQSTDTQYF
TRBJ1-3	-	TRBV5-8	CASSLGQDSGNTIYF
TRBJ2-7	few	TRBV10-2	CASSGFRTGLAETYEQYF
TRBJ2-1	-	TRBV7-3	CASSLPGQIRNNEQFF
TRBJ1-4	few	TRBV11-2	CASSSTRNEKLFF
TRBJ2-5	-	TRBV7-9	CASSFRTDREGVQETQYF
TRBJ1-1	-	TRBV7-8	CASSLSAYPEAFF
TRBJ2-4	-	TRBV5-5	CASSIPGGTNIQYF
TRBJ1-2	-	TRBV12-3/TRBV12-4	CASSSPGTGRGYTF
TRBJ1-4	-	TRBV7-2	CASSLSRNEKLFF
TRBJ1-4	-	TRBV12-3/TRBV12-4	CASSPSRGLGEKLFF
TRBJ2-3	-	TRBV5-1	CASSWQNPLTDTQYF
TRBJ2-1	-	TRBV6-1	CASSRTGGSYNEQFF
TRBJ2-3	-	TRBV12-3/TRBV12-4	CAGKSWSWGTDTQYF
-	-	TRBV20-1	CSAALRRDYEQYF
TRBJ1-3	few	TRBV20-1	CSARELSGNTIYF
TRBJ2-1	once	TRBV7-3	CASSTWDSYNEQFF
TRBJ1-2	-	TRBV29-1	CSVKQSYGYTF
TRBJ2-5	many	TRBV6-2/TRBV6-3	CASSLIPGFQETQYF
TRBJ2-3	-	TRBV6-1	CASATLDRSLTDTQYF
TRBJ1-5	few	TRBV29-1	CSVEGPGNQPQHF
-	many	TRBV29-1	CSVEGAYEQYF
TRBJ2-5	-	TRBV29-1	CSAGTRQGKETQYF
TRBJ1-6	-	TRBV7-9	CASSTGLLNSPLHF
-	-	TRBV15	CATSGSLAGEVNEQFF
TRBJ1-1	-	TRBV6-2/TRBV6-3	CASSYAQANTEAFF
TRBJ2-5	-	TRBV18	CASSPPTDQETQYF
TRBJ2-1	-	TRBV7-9	CASSLRPTSGSIDEQFF
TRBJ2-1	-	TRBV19	CASSISDYNEQFF
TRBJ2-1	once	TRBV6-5	CASSPFSGVQFF
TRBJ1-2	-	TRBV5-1	CASSFGLPYGYTF
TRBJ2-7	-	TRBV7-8	CASSLMNEQYF
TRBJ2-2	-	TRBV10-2	CASSEYGPEGTGELFF
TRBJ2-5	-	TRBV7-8	CASGNSGGLQETQYF
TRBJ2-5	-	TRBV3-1	CASSKRVGGGLQESQYF
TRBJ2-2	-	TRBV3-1	CASSRLDRVGEPFF
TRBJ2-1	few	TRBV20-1	CSATGGEYNEQFF
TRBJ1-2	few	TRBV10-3	CAISESAQGNGYTF
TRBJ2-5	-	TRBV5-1	CASSLLSGSETQYF
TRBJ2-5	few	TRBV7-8	CASSLAPPQYF
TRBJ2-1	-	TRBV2	CASLYNEQFF
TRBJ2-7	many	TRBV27	CASSFGVSYEQYF
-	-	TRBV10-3	CAIRGHYEQYF
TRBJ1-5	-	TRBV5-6	CASSLNEQGSQPQHF
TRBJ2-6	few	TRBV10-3	CAISESNRISGANVLTF
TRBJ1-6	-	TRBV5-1	CASSSAVVGSPLHF
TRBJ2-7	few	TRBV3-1	CASSLGLAGASPQYEQYF
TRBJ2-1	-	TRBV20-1	CSAPSGGMNEQFF
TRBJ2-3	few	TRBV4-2	CASSQLAGGRGTDTQYF
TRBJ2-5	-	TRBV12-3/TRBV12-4	CASSHRTGGTWETQYF
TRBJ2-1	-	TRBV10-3	CAIRSAGGYNEQFF